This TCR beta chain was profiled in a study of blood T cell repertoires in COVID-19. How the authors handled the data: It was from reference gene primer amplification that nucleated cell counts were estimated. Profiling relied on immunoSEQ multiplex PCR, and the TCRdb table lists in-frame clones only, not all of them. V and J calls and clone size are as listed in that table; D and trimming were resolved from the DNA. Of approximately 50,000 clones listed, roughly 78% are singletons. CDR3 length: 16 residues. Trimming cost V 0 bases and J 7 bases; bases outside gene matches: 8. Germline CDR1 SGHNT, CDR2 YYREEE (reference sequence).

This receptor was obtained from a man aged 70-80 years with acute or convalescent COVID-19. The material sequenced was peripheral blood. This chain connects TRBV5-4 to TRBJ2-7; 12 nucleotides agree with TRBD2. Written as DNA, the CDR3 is TGTGCCAGCAGCTTGGCCCCCCTAGCGGGGGGGCGGGAGCAGTACTTC. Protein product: CASSLAPLAGGREQYF.